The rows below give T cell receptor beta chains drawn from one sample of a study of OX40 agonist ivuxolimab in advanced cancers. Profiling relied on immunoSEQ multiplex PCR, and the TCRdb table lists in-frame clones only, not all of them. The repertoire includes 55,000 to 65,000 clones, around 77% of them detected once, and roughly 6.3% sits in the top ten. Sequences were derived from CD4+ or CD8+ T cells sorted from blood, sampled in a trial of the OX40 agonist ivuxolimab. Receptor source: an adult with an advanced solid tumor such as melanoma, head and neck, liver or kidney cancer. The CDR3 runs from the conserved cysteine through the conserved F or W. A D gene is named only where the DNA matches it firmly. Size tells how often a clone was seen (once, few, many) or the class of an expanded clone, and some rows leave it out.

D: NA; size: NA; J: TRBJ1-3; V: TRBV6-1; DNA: TGTGCCAGCAGCGAAAGGGGCACCATATATTTT; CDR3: CASSERGTIYF
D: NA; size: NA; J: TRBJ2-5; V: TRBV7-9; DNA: TGTGCCAGCAGCTACGGGATACGGGAGACCCAGTACTTC; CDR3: CASSYGIRETQYF
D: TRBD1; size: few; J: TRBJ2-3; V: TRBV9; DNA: TGTGCCAGCAGCCCACGGACAGGGACAGATACGCAGTATTTT; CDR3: CASSPRTGTDTQYF
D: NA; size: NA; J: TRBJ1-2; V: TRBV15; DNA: TGTGCCACCAGCAGAGCCCTTGTGAGTCCCCATGGCTACACCTTC; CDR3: CATSRALVSPHGYTF
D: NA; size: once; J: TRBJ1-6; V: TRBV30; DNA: TGTGCCTGGACCACTGGGGGGGAAAATTCACCCCTCCACTTT; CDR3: CAWTTGGENSPLHF
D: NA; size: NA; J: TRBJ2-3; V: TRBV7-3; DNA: TGTGCCAGCAGCTCCCGTCGCGGTAACACAGATACGCAGTATTTT; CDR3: CASSSRRGNTDTQYF
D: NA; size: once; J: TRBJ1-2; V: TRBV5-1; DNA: TGCGCCAGCAGCTCATCAGTAAACTATGGCTACACCTTC; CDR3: CASSSSVNYGYTF
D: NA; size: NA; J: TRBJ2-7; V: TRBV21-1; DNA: TGTGCCAGCACCTCTGGTGGGACAGGGAGCTCCTACGAGCAGTACTTC; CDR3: CASTSGGTGSSYEQYF
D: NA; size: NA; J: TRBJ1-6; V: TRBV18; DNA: TGTGCCAGCTCACCAGCCACTAATTCACCCCTCCACTTT; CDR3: CASSPATNSPLHF
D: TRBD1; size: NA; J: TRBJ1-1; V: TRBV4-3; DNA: TGCGCCAGCAGCCTCCACCAGGGGGTAGGCGCTGAAGCTTTCTTT; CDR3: CASSLHQGVGAEAFF
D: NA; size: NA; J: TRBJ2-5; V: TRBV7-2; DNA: TGTGCCAGCAGCTTATTTGGCTCGGAGACCCAGTACTTC; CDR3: CASSLFGSETQYF
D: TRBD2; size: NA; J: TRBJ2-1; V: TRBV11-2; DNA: TGTGCCAGCAGCGATTTGGCAGGACTAGCGGGGTACAATGAGCAGTTCTTC; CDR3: CASSDLAGLAGYNEQFF
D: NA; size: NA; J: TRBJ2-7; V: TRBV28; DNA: TGTGCCAGCAGAAAAATCCGGGATCTCGCCTACGAGCAGTACTTC; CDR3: CASRKIRDLAYEQYF
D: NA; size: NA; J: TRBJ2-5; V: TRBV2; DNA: TGTGCCAGCGGAGCTGGGGGGCGCACAGAGACCCAGTACTTC; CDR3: CASGAGGRTETQYF
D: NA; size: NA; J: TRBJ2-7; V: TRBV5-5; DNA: TGTGCCAGCAGCTTGGACGGCGAGCAGTACTTC; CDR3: CASSLDGEQYF
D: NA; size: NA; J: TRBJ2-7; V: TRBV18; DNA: TGTGCCAGCTCACCGGGACAAATAGAATACGAGCAGTACTTC; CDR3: CASSPGQIEYEQYF
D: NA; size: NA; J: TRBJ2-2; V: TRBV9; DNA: TGTGCCAGCAGCGTTAGCAGGGGAATAAGCGGGGAGCTGTTTTTT; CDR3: CASSVSRGISGELFF
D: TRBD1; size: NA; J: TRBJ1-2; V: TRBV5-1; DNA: TGCGCCAGCAGCCCGGCGGGACAGGGTTTGGGCTATGGCTACACCTTC; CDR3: CASSPAGQGLGYGYTF
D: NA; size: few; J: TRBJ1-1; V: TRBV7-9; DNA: TGTGCCAGCAGCACTCGACAGATGAACACTGAAGCTTTCTTT; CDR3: CASSTRQMNTEAFF
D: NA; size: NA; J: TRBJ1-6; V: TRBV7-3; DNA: TGTGCCAGCAGCTCCTACCTACTAACCGGGACAAGATATAATTCACCCCTCCACTTT; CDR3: CASSSYLLTGTRYNSPLHF
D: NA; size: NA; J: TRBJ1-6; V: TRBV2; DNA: TGTGCCAGCAGCGCCCCGGGAACAGGCTATAATTCACCCCTCCACTTT; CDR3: CASSAPGTGYNSPLHF
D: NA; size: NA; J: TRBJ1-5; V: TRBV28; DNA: TGTGCCAGCCCTCCCCCCGGGGCAGGCTGGGGACAGCCCCAGCATTTT; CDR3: CASPPPGAGWGQPQHF
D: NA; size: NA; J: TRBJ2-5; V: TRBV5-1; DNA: TGCGCCAGCAGCTTGGAGTACAGGCAGACCCAGTACTTC; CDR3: CASSLEYRQTQYF
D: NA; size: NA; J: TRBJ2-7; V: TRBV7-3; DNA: TGTGCCAGCAGCCTCGCCACAGGGCGCGAGCAGTACTTC; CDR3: CASSLATGREQYF
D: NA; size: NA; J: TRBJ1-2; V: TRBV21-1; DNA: TGTGCCAGCAGCTCCATGGGACCGAAACAAACCTATGGCTACACCTTC; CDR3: CASSSMGPKQTYGYTF
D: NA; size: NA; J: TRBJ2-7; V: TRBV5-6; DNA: TGTGCCAGCAGCTTGGTTTCGGGCAGGATAATCGAGCAGTACTTC; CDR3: CASSLVSGRIIEQYF
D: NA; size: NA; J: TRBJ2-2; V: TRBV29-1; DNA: TGCAGCGTTTATATAGGGGCGACCGGGGAGCTGTTTTTT; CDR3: CSVYIGATGELFF
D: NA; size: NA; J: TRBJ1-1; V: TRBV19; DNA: TGTGCCAGCAATGCAGTAGGCATGAACACTGAAGCTTTCTTT; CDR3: CASNAVGMNTEAFF
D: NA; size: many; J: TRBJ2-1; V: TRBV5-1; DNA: TGCGCCAGCAGTCCCTACCAGAAGGTAACCAATGAGCAGTTCTTC; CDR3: CASSPYQKVTNEQFF
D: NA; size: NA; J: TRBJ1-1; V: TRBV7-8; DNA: TGTGCCAGCAGCCCTTACAGGGTACTAGGGGCCACTCGAAGGAGTACGAACACTGAAGCTTTCTTT; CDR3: CASSPYRVLGATRRSTNTEAFF
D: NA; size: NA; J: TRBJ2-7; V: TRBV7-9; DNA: TGTGCCAGCACCATCGTCGGGGTAGCGTCTGACTACGAGCAGTACTTC; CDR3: CASTIVGVASDYEQYF
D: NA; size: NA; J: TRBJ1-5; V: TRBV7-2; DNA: TGTGCCAGCAGCTTAGGGGCAGCATATAGCAATCAGCCCCAGCATTTT; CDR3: CASSLGAAYSNQPQHF
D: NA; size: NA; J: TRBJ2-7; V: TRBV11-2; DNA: TGTGCCAGCAGCAGAGATATCGCCTCCTACGAGCAGTACTTC; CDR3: CASSRDIASYEQYF
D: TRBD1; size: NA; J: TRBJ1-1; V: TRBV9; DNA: TGTGCCAGCAGCGTACAGGGGGCTGGGGGCACTGAAGCTTTCTTT; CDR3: CASSVQGAGGTEAFF
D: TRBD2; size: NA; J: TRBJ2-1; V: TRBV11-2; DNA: TGTGCCAGCAGCTTACTCGTCGTAGCGGGGTACAATGAGCAGTTCTTC; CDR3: CASSLLVVAGYNEQFF
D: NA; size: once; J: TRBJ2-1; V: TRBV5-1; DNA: TGCGCCAGCAGCTTGGCCGCCAGCGGACACTACAATGAGCAGTTCTTC; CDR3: CASSLAASGHYNEQFF
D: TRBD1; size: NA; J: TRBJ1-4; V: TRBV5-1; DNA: TGCGCCAGCAGCGAGTGGACAGGGGGGAATGAAAAACTGTTTTTT; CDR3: CASSEWTGGNEKLFF
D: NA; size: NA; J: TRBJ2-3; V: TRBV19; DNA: TGTGCCAGTAGTGGCCGGGAAGGGGCAGGGGATACGCAGTATTTT; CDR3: CASSGREGAGDTQYF
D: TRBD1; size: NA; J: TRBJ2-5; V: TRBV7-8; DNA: TGTGCCAGCAGCCGGGGACAGGGGTACCAAGAGACCCAGTACTTC; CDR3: CASSRGQGYQETQYF
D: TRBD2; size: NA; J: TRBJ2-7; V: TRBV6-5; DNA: TGTGCCAGCAAGCTGACTAGCGGGAGCTACGAGCAGTACTTC; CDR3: CASKLTSGSYEQYF